Presented here are 7 T cell receptor beta chains from one specimen sequenced in a study of cytomegalovirus exposure and HLA in healthy donors. 60 Vbeta and 13 Jbeta primers were used in PCR. The repertoire was sequenced with immunoSEQ multiplex PCR; TCRdb's copy has only in-frame clones and lacks some. The sample's table shows about 30,000 clones. Sequencing used PBMCs. These receptors all come from a female donor in good health and CMV-seronegative.

V gene TRBV5-6 combines with J gene TRBJ1-4; TRBD1 agrees at 7 bases. V dropped 4 bases and J dropped 9; count of bases not matched to a gene: 15. The length of the CDR3 is 16 residues. Germline CDR1 and CDR2: SGHDT and YYEEEE. Written as DNA, the CDR3 is TGTGCCAGCAGCAGGACCGGGACAGCGGACGCTAAAAAACTGTTTTTT. Translation: CASSRTGTADAKKLFF.

The chain recombines TRBV15 with TRBJ1-6; D is possibly TRBD1 (5 bases). The CDR3 is 16 amino acids. V was pared by 0 bases and J by 13 bases, with 19 bases between. Germline values: CDR1 LNHNV, CDR2 YYDKDF (reference sequence). The DNA of the CDR3 is TGTGCCACCAGCAGAGATTCGGTTGGGGCCACTGGTCCCCTCCACTTT. Encoded protein: CATSRDSVGATGPLHF.

The chain joins TRBV18 to TRBJ2-1, with D perhaps TRBD2 (6 bases). CDR3 size: 17 residues. Germline lookup yields CDR1 KGHSH and CDR2 LQKENI. V gave up 0 bases and J gave up 8 bases, with 20 bases separating them. This CDR3 reads CASSPPPSDVSTDEQFF. The CDR3 DNA reads as TGTGCCAGCTCACCACCGCCTAGCGATGTTTCCACTGATGAGCAGTTCTTC.

This chain joins TRBV29-1 and TRBJ1-2, with 7 nucleotides matching TRBD1. The CDR3 totals 13 residues. CDR1 and CDR2 (germline): SQVTM, ANQGSEA. The J segment lost 1 base and the V segment lost 3 bases, leaving 2 bases of the junction unmatched. The CDR3 DNA is TGCAGCGTTGACCCAGGGGGTAACTATGGCTACACCTTC. It is translated as CSVDPGGNYGYTF.

V gene TRBV6-5 combines with J gene TRBJ1-6; tentative D call: TRBD1 (6 bases). V lost 6 bases and J 12 bases, leaving 18 bases between the germline ends. The CDR3 consists of 14 residues. From germline, CDR1 is MNHEY and CDR2 SVGAGI. The CDR3 loop reads CASRSTGGSLPLHF. In nucleotides, the CDR3 is TGTGCCAGCAGGAGTACGGGGGGCAGCTTACCCCTCCACTTT.

The rearrangement links TRBV7-9 to TRBJ2-1; possibly TRBD1 for D (7 bases). V lost 6 bases and J lost 4, with 16 bases in between. Per the germline V gene, CDR1 is SEHNR and CDR2 is FQNEAQ (reference sequence). This CDR3 has 15 residues. CDR3 amino acids: CASRLQGTGYNEQFF. CDR3 DNA: TGTGCCAGCAGACTACAGGGGACTGGGTACAATGAGCAGTTCTTC.

J is TRBJ1-6 and V is TRBV27, with TRBD1 matching over 9 bases. Germline V gives CDR1 MNHEY, CDR2 SMNVEV (reference sequence). The CDR3 has 14 amino acids. Germline trimming cut 3 bases from V and 9 bases from J; bases unmatched to any gene: 3. CDR3 coding DNA: TGTGCCAGCAGTTTTGGGACAGGGTTTTCACCCCTCCACTTT. Protein sequence: CASSFGTGFSPLHF.